This T cell receptor beta chain comes out of a study of shared clonotypes between healthy human individuals. CD45RO-negative CD8 cells positively selected for CCR7 made up the naive population, which excluded terminally differentiated effector memory CD45RA+ cells. V lost 1 base, J lost 4 bases, and 13 bases lay in between. Germline lookup yields CDR1 MNHNS and CDR2 SASEGT. The length of the CDR3 is 15 residues. Data came from immunoSEQ multiplex PCR; TCRdb stores just in-frame clones and leaves some out. This table has around 2,000,000 clones, around 93% appearing once. The J gene is TRBJ2-5, the V gene TRBV6-1; the D is unclear. The sequenced sample consisted of naive CD8+ T cells from PBMCs. This sequence originates from a man aged 18 to 30 in good health. Some clones in this sample may be carry-over from other donors' samples. DNA for the CDR3: TGTGCCAGCAGTGAAGTGGTCGGGCACTTAGAGACCCAGTACTTC. Its protein is CASSEVVGHLETQYF.